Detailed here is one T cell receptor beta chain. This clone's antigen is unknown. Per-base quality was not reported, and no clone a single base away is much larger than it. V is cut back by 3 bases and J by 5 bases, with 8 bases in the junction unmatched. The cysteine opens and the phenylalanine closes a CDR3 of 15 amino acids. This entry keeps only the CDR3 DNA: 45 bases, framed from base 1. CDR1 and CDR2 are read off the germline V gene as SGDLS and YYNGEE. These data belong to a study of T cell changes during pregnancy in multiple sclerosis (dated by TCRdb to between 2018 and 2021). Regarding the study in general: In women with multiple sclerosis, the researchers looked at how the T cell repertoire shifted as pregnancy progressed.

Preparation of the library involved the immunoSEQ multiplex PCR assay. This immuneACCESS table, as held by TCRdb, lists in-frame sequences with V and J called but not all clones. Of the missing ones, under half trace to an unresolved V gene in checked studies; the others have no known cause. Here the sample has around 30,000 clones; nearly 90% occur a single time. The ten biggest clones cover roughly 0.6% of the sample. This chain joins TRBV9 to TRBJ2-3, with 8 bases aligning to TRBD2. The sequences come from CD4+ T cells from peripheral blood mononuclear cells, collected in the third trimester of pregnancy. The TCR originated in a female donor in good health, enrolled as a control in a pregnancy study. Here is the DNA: TGTGCCAGCAGCGCTTCGGGGCGGGGGGAAGATACGCAGTATTTT. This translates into CASSASGRGEDTQYF. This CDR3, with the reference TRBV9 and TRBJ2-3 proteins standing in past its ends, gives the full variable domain DSGVTQTPKHLITATGQRVTLRCSPRSGDLSVYWYQQSLDQGLQFLIQYYNGEERAKGNILERFSAQQFPDLHSELNLSSLELGDSALYFCASSASGRGEDTQYFGPGTRLTVL.